One and the same sample provided the 16 T cell receptor beta chains below, sequenced in a study of identical twins. TCRdb reprocessed the 5' RACE reads via MiXCR and lists one record per CDR3 protein. The sample records fewer than 500,000 distinct CDR3 sequences, around an eighth being singletons. The same specimen was also included in a second study, on yellow fever vaccine responses in identical twins.

The sequencing input was CD4+ T cells sorted from blood. These receptors were obtained from a woman aged 18-35 years in good health.

This clonotype was detected a few times. V gene TRBV28 combines with J gene TRBJ2-7, with D unclear. This CDR3 contains 16 residues. V gave up 3 bases and J gave up 0 bases, with 15 bases separating them. CDR1 MDHEN and CDR2 SYDVKM come from the germline V gene. The CDR3 protein is CASSFPLTESSYEQYF. CDR3 nucleotides: TGTGCCAGCAGTTTCCCTTTGACGGAGAGCTCCTACGAGCAGTACTTC.

This clonotype was counted only a few times. This chain uses TRBV7-9 with TRBJ2-4; 9 nucleotides align to TRBD1. Germline CDR1 SEHNR, CDR2 FQNEAQ (reference sequence). V trimming: 1 base; J trimming: 10 bases; junction bases outside the gene matches: 11. This CDR3 has 16 amino acids. CDR3 nucleotide sequence: TGTGCCAGCAGCTTAGTCCCCGGGACAGGGAGTGATATTCAGTACTTC. Translating gives CASSLVPGTGSDIQYF.

This clonotype was counted ten times or more. The V call is TRBV29-1, the J call TRBJ2-3; 7 positions agree with TRBD1. V shed 0 bases, J shed 7 bases, and the junction held 7 bases outside the gene matches. Germline values: CDR1 SQVTM, CDR2 ANQGSEA. The CDR3 is 14 residues long. The CDR3 is CSVEDRQGRNTQYF. In nucleotides, the CDR3 is TGCAGCGTTGAAGATCGACAGGGTAGGAATACGCAGTATTTT.

The chain links TRBV19 to TRBJ1-5; no clear D. Germline V gives CDR1 LNHDA, CDR2 SQIVND (reference sequence). The V end lost 5 bases, the J end lost 3 bases, and 11 bases lay between the germline ends. The CDR3 runs to 14 residues. The CDR3 is CASSHGENNQPQHF. The CDR3, as DNA: TGTGCCAGTAGTCACGGAGAGAACAATCAGCCCCAGCATTTT.

This clonotype has ten or more counts. V gene TRBV29-1 combines with J gene TRBJ2-3, with D tentatively TRBD1 (5 bases). Between the trimmed V and J ends, which lost 4 bases and 2 bases, there was a span of 10 bases. The CDR3 runs 13 residues. Germline-derived CDR1 and CDR2 are SQVTM and ANQGSEA. CDR3 coding DNA: TGCAGCGTTGTACGCAGGGACACAGATACGCAGTATTTT. Protein: CSVVRRDTDTQYF.

The V gene is TRBV3-1, the J gene TRBJ2-7; D unclear. Between the trimmed V and J ends, which lost 2 bases and 1 base, there was a span of 9 bases. This CDR3 has 14 residues. Germline V gives CDR1 LGHDT, CDR2 YNNKEL (reference sequence). The CDR3 is CASSQNWDSYEQYF. The CDR3 DNA follows: TGTGCCAGCAGCCAAAACTGGGATTCCTACGAGCAGTACTTC.

The V call is TRBV7-8, the J call TRBJ1-1, with 12 bases lining up with TRBD1. The CDR3 sequence is 16 residues long. After removal of 3 bases from V and 5 bases from J, the junction contained 7 bases not matched to a gene. Germline V gene sequence: CDR1 SGHVS, CDR2 FQNEAQ. The chain's CDR3 is CASSFRDRGLRTEAFF. The DNA of the CDR3 is TGTGCCAGCAGCTTCCGGGACAGGGGGCTTCGGACTGAAGCTTTCTTT.

This clonotype was seen more than once but under ten times. This chain uses TRBV5-6 with TRBJ2-4; D remains unclear. Germline lookup yields CDR1 SGHDT and CDR2 YYEEEE. This CDR3 region has 13 residues. Trimming took off 6 bases at V and 0 bases at J, with 7 bases between the two ends. The CDR3 sequence: CASNEVAKNIQYF. The CDR3 nucleotides are TGTGCCAGCAACGAGGTAGCCAAAAACATTCAGTACTTC.

This chain connects TRBV28 to TRBJ2-7; D unresolved. The germline V and J ends were trimmed by 6 bases and 4 bases, with 19 bases remaining between them. This CDR3 contains 15 residues. The germline CDR1 and CDR2 sequences are MDHEN and SYDVKM. For the CDR3, the DNA is TGTGCCAGCAGCCAGAACGTCGCGGTTCGTTACGAGCAGTACTTC. Translating it yields CASSQNVAVRYEQYF.

The chain combines TRBV5-6 with TRBJ1-1, with a tentative D call TRBD1 (5 bases). The CDR3 totals 14 residues. Trimming stripped 4 bases from V and 7 bases from J, with 17 bases between. Per germline, CDR1 SGHDT and CDR2 YYEEEE. The CDR3 loop is CASSHQGSRLEAFF. The CDR3 coding sequence is TGTGCCAGCAGCCACCAGGGCTCACGGCTTGAAGCTTTCTTT.

The V and J genes are TRBV20-1 and TRBJ2-1, with 16 bases matching TRBD2. V lost 5 bases, J lost 8 bases, and 6 bases stayed unmatched. The V gene's germline CDR1 is DFQATT and CDR2 SNEGSKA (reference sequence). CDR3 length: 15 amino acids. In DNA form, the CDR3 reads TGCAGTGCTTCCCGTGGGACTAGCGGGGGGGATGAGCAGTTCTTC. This gives the protein CSASRGTSGGDEQFF.

This clonotype was detected only a few times. J is TRBJ2-1 and V is TRBV4-3, with 9 bases fitting TRBD2. Germline lookup yields CDR1 LGHNA and CDR2 YSLEER. J lost 4 bases, V lost 4 bases, and 8 bases had no gene match. This CDR3 contains 16 residues. The CDR3 DNA reads TGCGCCAGCAGCCCTGTACTAGCGGGCCTTTACAATGAGCAGTTCTTC. Encoded protein: CASSPVLAGLYNEQFF.

In its sample, this clonotype was seen a few times. The V and J genes are TRBV20-1 and TRBJ1-6; TRBD1 matches 7 bases. The junction had 7 bases not matched to a gene; V was cut back by 0 bases and J by 5 bases. Germline V gene data show CDR1 as DFQATT and CDR2 as SNEGSKA (reference sequence). The CDR3 is 16 residues long. CDR3 in amino acids: CSARDVTGTDNSPLHF. Written as DNA, the CDR3 is TGCAGTGCTAGAGATGTAACCGGGACAGATAATTCACCCCTCCACTTT.

In its sample, this clonotype was seen a few times. The gene calls are TRBV5-1 and TRBJ1-2; D ambiguous. V dropped 4 bases and J dropped 7 bases, with 14 bases sitting between them. This CDR3 is 13 amino acids long. CDR1 is SGHRS, CDR2 YFSETQ, per germline. The CDR3 DNA is TGCGCCAGCAGCCCGGAGGGTTTCGGTGGCTACACCTTC. The encoded protein is CASSPEGFGGYTF.

This chain uses TRBV5-6 with TRBJ2-7; D perhaps matches TRBD2 (6 bases). The CDR3 sequence is 14 residues long. Trimming took 2 bases from V and 1 from J, leaving 10 bases between them. CDR1 and CDR2 from the germline V gene are SGHDT and YYEEEE. The CDR3 DNA follows: TGTGCCAGCAGCTTTGTAGGGACTTCCTACGAGCAGTACTTC. Its translation is CASSFVGTSYEQYF.

This clonotype was seen a few times. CDR3 sequence reads: CSVGQYQETQYF. As DNA, the CDR3 is TGCAGCGTGGGACAGTACCAAGAGACCCAGTACTTC. The V call is TRBV29-1, the J call TRBJ2-5; 7 positions match TRBD1. Germline-derived CDR1 and CDR2 are SQVTM and ANQGSEA. Trimming took 6 bases from V and 0 from J; bases not matched to a gene: 1. This CDR3 spans 12 amino acids.